The T cell receptor (beta chain) described here comes from a study of vaccination effects on CD4 cells after COVID-19. Study-wide background: Samples that were drawn after vaccination came a median of 72 days after the second dose.

Antigen-specific CD4+ T cell clonotypes were called by their expansion after viral peptide-pool culture in ViraFEST. A 10-day culture period preceded the isolation of CD4+ T cells. Each participant received a vaccine that was either BNT162b2 or mRNA-1273, given as two doses. Recipients of the vaccine had no prior SARS-CoV-2 infection and negative nucleocapsid antibodies. It was with about 10 IU/ml IL-2 and around 10 ug/ml peptides that some 2 million PBMC per well were cultured. The CDR3 covers 14 residues. Germline CDR1 and CDR2: SGHRS and YFSETQ. The V segment lost 7 bases and the J segment 1 base; nucleotides outside the gene matches: 7. The study, taken as a whole, reports: Marked clonal contraction was seen late after vaccination (in both infection- and vaccine-induced clones).

Sequencing used immunoSEQ multiplex PCR; TCRdb keeps in-frame clones, though not all of them. The sample lists about 14,000 clones; around 70% were seen once. In the case of this clone: Its antigen is as yet unknown.

Sequenced here: CD4+ T cells from PBMCs cultured with SARS-CoV-2 spike peptides, sampled after COVID-19 vaccination. The chain couples TRBV5-1 to TRBJ2-7; 8 positions match TRBD1. The sequence was obtained from a human donor who received a COVID-19 vaccine. CDR3 in amino acids: CASRSGTGSYEQYF. DNA for the CDR3: TGCGCCAGCCGATCCGGGACAGGTTCCTACGAGCAGTACTTC.